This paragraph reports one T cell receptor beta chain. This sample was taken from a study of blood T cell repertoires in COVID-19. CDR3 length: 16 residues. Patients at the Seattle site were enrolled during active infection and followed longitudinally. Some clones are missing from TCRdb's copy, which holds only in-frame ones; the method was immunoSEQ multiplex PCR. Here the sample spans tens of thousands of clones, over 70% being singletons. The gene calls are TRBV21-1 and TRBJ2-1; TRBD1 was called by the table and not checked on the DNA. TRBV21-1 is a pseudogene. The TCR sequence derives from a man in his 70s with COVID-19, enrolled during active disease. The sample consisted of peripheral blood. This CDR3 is CASSKLGVRRNNEQFF. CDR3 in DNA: TGTGCCAGCAGCAAATTAGGGGTCAGGAGAAACAATGAGCAGTTCTTC.